A single sample gave rise to the 2 T cell receptor beta chains below, sequenced in a study of spatial heterogeneity in lung cancer. The time point here: sample taken at primary tumor resection. Whole RNA was taken from tumor, nontumor lung or frozen PBMC; it was then sequenced unsorted. Via MiXCR, TCRdb re-called the 5' RACE reads, giving one row per CDR3 protein. The sample shows about 13,000 distinct CDR3 sequences, 5.2% of them seen only once. Sequenced material: lung tumor tissue, taken at surgery. These receptors all come from a human donor with early-stage non-small cell lung cancer.

This clonotype was recorded at least ten times. This beta chain appears as a stray read in a library generated for alpha chains; its size is not informative. The chain joins TRBV5-5 to TRBJ1-5; weak D call: TRBD1 (5 bases). The V gene's germline CDR1 is SGHKS and CDR2 YYEKEE (reference sequence). The CDR3 covers 13 residues. Trimming took 1 base from V and 5 from J, leaving 7 bases between them. The DNA for the CDR3 is TGTGCCAGCAGCTTGCTGGGGGATCAGCCCCAGCATTTT. It is translated as CASSLLGDQPQHF.

This clonotype was detected ten times or more. The library was built for alpha chains, so this beta chain is an off-target read and its size means little. V is TRBV12-3 or TRBV12-4 and J is TRBJ1-2; 8 nucleotides agree with TRBD1. This CDR3 region has 13 residues. The J segment lost 8 bases and the V segment lost 2 bases, leaving 4 bases of the junction unmatched. The CDR3: CASSLQGAPGYTF. Here the CDR3 DNA reads TGTGCCAGCAGTTTACAGGGGGCGCCAGGCTACACCTTC.